These T cell receptor beta chains were read from a single sample in a study of post-analysis software for immune sequencing data. TCRdb itself ran the PCR reads through MiXCR, one entry per CDR3 protein. The sample shows fewer than 850,000 distinct CDR3 sequences, 30% of them seen only once. Material for sequencing was blood. All receptors derive from a girl aged 5 to 17 with multiple sclerosis. CDR3s include the opening cysteine and the closing phenylalanine or tryptophan. The order of the fields is clone size, D gene, J gene, V gene, CDR3 DNA, CDR3 protein. The D gene is left open where the match is weak. Expanded clones get a size class; other rows say once, few or many, or leave the size out.

size: many
D: -
J: TRBJ2-1
V: TRBV5-1
DNA: TGCGCCAGCAGCTTGGGTCTAGCGCCTTACAATGAGCAGTTCTTC
CDR3: CASSLGLAPYNEQFF

size: -
D: -
J: TRBJ1-6
V: TRBV9
DNA: TGTGCCAGCAACACAGGGTATAATTCACCCCTCCACTTT
CDR3: CASNTGYNSPLHF

size: -
D: TRBD2
J: TRBJ2-5
V: TRBV20-1
DNA: TGCAGTGCTAGGGGACGGACTAGCGGGGGGCTGGAGACCCAGTACTTC
CDR3: CSARGRTSGGLETQYF

size: few
D: TRBD1
J: TRBJ2-1
V: TRBV29-1
DNA: TGCAGCGTTCGACAGGGCATCAATGAGCAGTTCTTC
CDR3: CSVRQGINEQFF

size: few
D: -
J: TRBJ2-7
V: TRBV7-9
DNA: TGTGCCAGCAGCCCGAGTGGGGCCAGCTACGAGCAGTACTTC
CDR3: CASSPSGASYEQYF

size: few
D: TRBD1
J: TRBJ1-2
V: TRBV28
DNA: TGTGCCAGCAGGCAGGGACAGCATGGCTACACCTTC
CDR3: CASRQGQHGYTF

size: -
D: -
J: TRBJ2-5
V: TRBV20-1
DNA: TGCAGTGTTCAGGGGGGGAGAAGGGGGCACCAAGAGACCCAGTACTTC
CDR3: CSVQGGRRGHQETQYF

size: -
D: TRBD1
J: TRBJ2-3
V: TRBV12-3/TRBV12-4
DNA: TGTGCCAGCAGTTCGGGACAGGGGGGATACACAGATACGCAGTATTTT
CDR3: CASSSGQGGYTDTQYF

size: few
D: TRBD2
J: TRBJ2-7
V: TRBV5-1
DNA: TGCGCCAGCAGCCCCTCCCCGGGGGGGCTTTCCGACGAGCAGTACTTC
CDR3: CASSPSPGGLSDEQYF

size: few
D: -
J: TRBJ2-1
V: TRBV2
DNA: TGTGCCAGCAGGCTGGGCACCCATGAGCAGTTCTTC
CDR3: CASRLGTHEQFF

size: -
D: -
J: TRBJ2-1
V: TRBV5-1
DNA: TGCGCCAGCAGCGGAGGGAAGGTTTTCGAGCAGTTCTTC
CDR3: CASSGGKVFEQFF

size: many
D: -
J: TRBJ2-1
V: TRBV3-1
DNA: TGTGCCAGCAGCCAGGGCACCCTCTCCTACAATGAGCAGTTCTTC
CDR3: CASSQGTLSYNEQFF

size: -
D: -
J: TRBJ1-1
V: TRBV6-2/TRBV6-3
DNA: TGTGCCAGCAGGCGCAACGGGTTGCGTAACACTGAAGCTTTCTTT
CDR3: CASRRNGLRNTEAFF

size: few
D: -
J: TRBJ2-1
V: TRBV27
DNA: TGTGCCAGCAGTTTATCGGTGGGGGAGTCTTCCTACAATGAGCAGTTCTTC
CDR3: CASSLSVGESSYNEQFF

size: -
D: -
J: TRBJ2-7
V: TRBV12-3/TRBV12-4
DNA: TGTGCCAGCAGTTTACCCAGGGGTTTGCACGAGCAGTACTTC
CDR3: CASSLPRGLHEQYF

size: -
D: -
J: TRBJ2-1
V: TRBV10-1
DNA: TGCGCCAGCAGAGGACCCAACAATGAGCAGTTCTTC
CDR3: CASRGPNNEQFF

size: -
D: -
J: TRBJ1-1
V: TRBV25-1
DNA: TGTGCCAGCAGTGATATACGGGCCCTGAACACTGAAGCTTTCTTT
CDR3: CASSDIRALNTEAFF

size: once
D: TRBD1
J: TRBJ2-1
V: TRBV7-3
DNA: TGTGCCAGCAGCTCGACGACCGGGACAGGGGGACGTGAGCAGTTCTTC
CDR3: CASSSTTGTGGREQFF

size: -
D: TRBD2
J: TRBJ2-7
V: TRBV5-1
DNA: TGCGCCAGCAGCCCAAACGGCGGGACTAGCGGGAGGGCCTACGAGCAGTACTTC
CDR3: CASSPNGGTSGRAYEQYF

size: few
D: TRBD1
J: TRBJ2-7
V: TRBV2
DNA: TGTGCCAGCAGACCCGGGACAGGGCTATACGAGCAGTACTTC
CDR3: CASRPGTGLYEQYF

size: few
D: -
J: TRBJ2-7
V: TRBV28
DNA: TGTGCCAGCAGGTTACAGGGTGGGTCCTACGAGCAGTACTTC
CDR3: CASRLQGGSYEQYF

size: -
D: -
J: TRBJ1-1
V: TRBV27
DNA: TGTGCCAGCAGTTACGGCGGGGGACTTCCCGAAGCTTTCTTT
CDR3: CASSYGGGLPEAFF

size: few
D: -
J: TRBJ2-7
V: TRBV6-2/TRBV6-3
DNA: TGTGCCAGCAGACTGACACTTACTAGTTCCTACGAGCAGTACTTC
CDR3: CASRLTLTSSYEQYF

size: few
D: TRBD1
J: TRBJ2-3
V: TRBV9
DNA: TGTGCCAGCAGCGCTGGACAGGGGACGACAGATACGCAGTATTTT
CDR3: CASSAGQGTTDTQYF